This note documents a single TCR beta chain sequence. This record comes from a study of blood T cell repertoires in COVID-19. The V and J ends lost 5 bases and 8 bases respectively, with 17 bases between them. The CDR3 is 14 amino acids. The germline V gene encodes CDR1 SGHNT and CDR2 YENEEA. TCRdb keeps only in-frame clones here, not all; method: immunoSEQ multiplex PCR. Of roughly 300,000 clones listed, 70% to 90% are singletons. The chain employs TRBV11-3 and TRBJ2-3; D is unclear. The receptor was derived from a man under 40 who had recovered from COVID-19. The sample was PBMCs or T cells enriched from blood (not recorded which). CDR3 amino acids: CASSLSRREGTQYF. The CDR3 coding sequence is TGTGCCAGCAGCCTCTCTAGAAGAGAAGGTACGCAGTATTTT.